Listed below are T cell receptor beta chains from one sample, sequenced in a study of T cell responses to AZD1222 COVID-19 vaccine. The assay was immunoSEQ multiplex PCR, and TCRdb's table has in-frame clones only and misses some. The table lists 120,000 or so clones, roughly 87% of them singletons. The sequencing here drew on peripheral blood, taken on day 0 of AZD1222 vaccination. These receptors were taken from an adult in good health. CDR3s include the opening cysteine and the closing phenylalanine or tryptophan. D genes are given only for firm matches. Only part of the rows carry a size: once, few, many, or a class if the clone is expanded.

v_gene	len	d_gene	abundance	j_gene	CDR3aa	CDR3nt
TRBV10-2	13	NA	NA	TRBJ2-2	CASSRREAGELFF	TGCGCCAGCAGTCGGAGGGAAGCCGGGGAGCTGTTTTTT
TRBV19	14	NA	NA	TRBJ2-7	CASSFDGSSYEQYF	TGTGCCAGTAGTTTTGACGGGAGCTCCTACGAGCAGTACTTC
TRBV7-9	16	NA	NA	TRBJ1-2	CASARGSGSMDYGYTF	TGTGCCAGCGCCAGGGGTAGCGGGTCGATGGACTATGGCTACACCTTC
TRBV12-3/TRBV12-4	13	NA	NA	TRBJ2-3	CASSQRLADTQYF	TGTGCCAGCAGCCAAAGACTGGCAGATACGCAGTATTTT
TRBV5-1	16	NA	NA	TRBJ1-1	CASSSAGRNMNTEAFF	TGCGCCAGCAGCTCAGCCGGGAGAAACATGAACACTGAAGCTTTCTTT
TRBV14	14	TRBD1	NA	TRBJ2-4	CASNSGTGANIQYF	TGTGCCAGCAACTCCGGGACAGGAGCAAACATTCAGTACTTC
TRBV5-1	14	NA	NA	TRBJ1-1	CASSLSGMNTEAFF	TGCGCCAGCAGCTTGAGCGGCATGAACACTGAAGCTTTCTTT
TRBV5-1	16	NA	NA	TRBJ2-3	CASSLSRGALTDTQYF	TGCGCCAGCAGCTTGAGTCGGGGGGCGCTCACAGATACGCAGTATTTT
TRBV5-4	15	NA	NA	TRBJ1-2	CASSLNLQGNYGYTF	TGTGCCAGCAGCTTAAATTTACAGGGAAACTATGGCTACACCTTC
TRBV5-6	16	TRBD1	NA	TRBJ2-7	CASSLPGTAITYEQYF	TGTGCCAGCAGCTTGCCTGGGACAGCGATTACCTACGAGCAGTACTTC
TRBV19	16	NA	NA	TRBJ1-2	CASTPFLGPKGYGYTF	TGTGCCAGTACCCCCTTTTTGGGCCCTAAAGGATATGGCTACACCTTC
TRBV6-5	14	NA	few	TRBJ1-5	CASSYSGAYQPQHF	TGTGCCAGCAGTTACTCAGGCGCGTATCAGCCCCAGCATTTT
TRBV3-1/TRBV3-2	17	NA	NA	TRBJ1-2	CASSPNTGGGRHYGYTF	TGTGCCAGCAGCCCAAACACCGGCGGGGGCAGGCACTATGGCTACACCTTC
TRBV19	14	TRBD1	NA	TRBJ1-5	CASSIGHRGQPQHF	TGTGCCAGTAGTATCGGCCACAGGGGACAGCCCCAGCATTTT
TRBV6-5	16	NA	NA	TRBJ1-2	CASSYSGTGRNYGYTF	TGTGCCAGCAGTTACTCGGGCACAGGGAGAAACTATGGCTACACCTTC
TRBV3-1/TRBV3-2	15	NA	NA	TRBJ1-1	CASSPQGRMNTEAFF	TGTGCCAGCAGCCCCCAAGGCAGAATGAACACTGAAGCTTTCTTT
TRBV6-6	12	NA	NA	TRBJ2-5	CASSPDGETQYF	TGTGCCAGCAGCCCTGACGGGGAGACCCAGTACTTC
TRBV5-4	18	NA	NA	TRBJ2-7	CASSASRGWGAADYEQYF	TGTGCCAGCAGCGCCTCCCGGGGCTGGGGGGCCGCGGACTACGAGCAGTACTTC
TRBV3-1/TRBV3-2	13	NA	NA	TRBJ2-7	CASSQSRGYEQYF	TGTGCCAGCAGCCAGTCCCGGGGTTACGAGCAGTACTTC
TRBV11-3	14	NA	NA	TRBJ2-3	CASSPQVGTDTQYF	TGTGCCAGCAGCCCGCAGGTTGGCACAGATACGCAGTATTTT
TRBV30	14	TRBD1	NA	TRBJ2-7	CAWSVWTGGYEQYF	TGTGCCTGGAGTGTATGGACAGGGGGCTACGAGCAGTACTTC
TRBV7-2	15	NA	NA	TRBJ2-2	CASSLVGTYTGELFF	TGTGCCAGCAGCTTAGTGGGGACTTACACCGGGGAGCTGTTTTTT
TRBV19	15	NA	NA	TRBJ1-1	CASTPWLTGNTEAFF	TGTGCCAGTACCCCATGGTTGACGGGGAACACTGAAGCTTTCTTT
TRBV6-4	14	NA	NA	TRBJ2-2	CASSPYTNTGELFF	TGTGCCAGCAGTCCCTACACGAACACCGGGGAGCTGTTTTTT
TRBV27	13	NA	NA	TRBJ1-1	CASSSRPNTEAFF	TGTGCCAGCAGTTCGCGACCGAACACTGAAGCTTTCTTT
TRBV3-1/TRBV3-2	13	NA	NA	TRBJ2-5	CASSQLSGETQYF	TGTGCCAGCAGCCAATTGTCGGGAGAGACCCAGTACTTC
TRBV21-1	14	NA	NA	TRBJ1-4	CASNLGQDNEKLFF	TGTGCCAGCAACCTGGGACAGGATAATGAAAAACTGTTTTTT
TRBV27	16	TRBD1	NA	TRBJ1-1	CASRSPLQGVNTEAFF	TGTGCCAGCAGGTCACCATTACAGGGGGTGAACACTGAAGCTTTCTTT
TRBV4-1	14	NA	NA	TRBJ2-7	CASSPAEVAYEQYF	TGCGCCAGCAGCCCCGCGGAGGTCGCCTACGAGCAGTACTTC
TRBV30	13	TRBD1	NA	TRBJ2-5	CAWKRQGQETQYF	TGTGCCTGGAAAAGACAGGGCCAAGAGACCCAGTACTTC
TRBV5-1	17	TRBD2	NA	TRBJ2-5	CASSWTASGGGRETQYF	TGCGCCAGCAGCTGGACGGCTAGCGGGGGGGGACGGGAGACCCAGTACTTC
TRBV29-1	15	NA	once	TRBJ2-5	CSVEDRGKFKETQYF	TGCAGCGTTGAAGATCGGGGAAAATTCAAAGAGACCCAGTACTTC
TRBV10-3	13	NA	NA	TRBJ1-3	CAAREGLGNTIYF	TGTGCCGCCCGAGAGGGGCTCGGAAACACCATATATTTT
TRBV2	18	TRBD1	once	TRBJ2-2	CASSYQTGTGGFTGELFF	TGTGCCAGCAGCTACCAGACCGGGACAGGGGGCTTCACCGGGGAGCTGTTTTTT
TRBV9	15	NA	NA	TRBJ2-1	CASTLGRGSYNEQFF	TGTGCCAGCACCTTAGGCAGGGGATCCTACAATGAGCAGTTCTTC
TRBV4-3	14	TRBD1	NA	TRBJ2-7	CASSRDRPSYEQYF	TGCGCCAGCAGCCGGGACAGGCCTTCCTACGAGCAGTACTTC
TRBV5-5	16	NA	NA	TRBJ1-5	CASSLEGSPTGQPQHF	TGTGCCAGCAGCTTGGAGGGGTCCCCCACGGGACAGCCCCAGCATTTT
TRBV7-9	16	TRBD1	NA	TRBJ1-1	CASTKGAGRMDTEAFF	TGTGCCAGCACAAAGGGGGCAGGGCGGATGGACACTGAAGCTTTCTTT
TRBV7-9	12	NA	NA	TRBJ2-2	CASSFGTGELFF	TGTGCCAGCAGCTTCGGCACCGGGGAGCTGTTTTTT
TRBV12-3/TRBV12-4	12	NA	NA	TRBJ2-1	CASTLDSNEQFF	TGTGCCAGCACCTTGGACAGCAATGAGCAGTTCTTC
TRBV7-9	12	NA	NA	TRBJ1-1	CASSLRYTEAFF	TGTGCCAGCAGCTTAAGGTACACTGAAGCTTTCTTT
TRBV5-1	15	NA	NA	TRBJ1-5	CASSYQGGSNQPQHF	TGCGCCAGCAGCTACCAGGGTGGTAGCAATCAGCCCCAGCATTTT
TRBV27	14	NA	NA	TRBJ1-5	CASSLGAPNQPQHF	TGTGCCAGCAGTTTAGGGGCGCCCAATCAGCCCCAGCATTTT
TRBV3-1/TRBV3-2	15	NA	NA	TRBJ1-2	CASSRQTGGAVGYTF	TGTGCCAGCAGCCGACAAACGGGGGGGGCGGTAGGCTACACCTTC
TRBV5-1	16	NA	NA	TRBJ2-3	CASSQDHPRGSDTQYF	TGCGCCAGCAGCCAGGACCATCCCAGGGGTTCAGATACGCAGTATTTT
TRBV5-6	13	NA	NA	TRBJ1-6	CASSLQQASPLHF	TGTGCCAGCAGCTTGCAACAGGCGTCACCCCTCCACTTT
TRBV15	11	NA	NA	TRBJ2-5	CATSSVGTQYF	TGTGCCACCAGCAGCGTAGGGACCCAGTACTTC
TRBV7-9	15	NA	few	TRBJ1-4	CASSLDRGAREKLFF	TGTGCCAGCAGCTTAGATCGGGGGGCGCGTGAAAAACTGTTTTTT
TRBV12-3/TRBV12-4	13	NA	few	TRBJ1-2	CASSGNPGLPNTF	TGTGCCAGCAGTGGTAACCCGGGACTCCCTAACACCTTC
TRBV30	14	NA	NA	TRBJ1-4	CAWGTRGANEKLFF	TGTGCCTGGGGTACTCGGGGGGCCAATGAAAAACTGTTTTTT
TRBV7-9	16	NA	NA	TRBJ1-1	CASSLAGSFMNTEAFF	TGTGCCAGCAGCTTAGCGGGGAGTTTTATGAACACTGAAGCTTTCTTT
TRBV27	16	TRBD2	NA	TRBJ2-7	CASRGLAGKQTYEQYF	TGTGCCAGCAGGGGACTAGCGGGGAAGCAGACCTACGAGCAGTACTTC
TRBV25-1	12	NA	NA	TRBJ1-1	CASSAPRHGAFF	TGTGCCAGCAGTGCCCCGAGGCATGGAGCTTTCTTT
TRBV27	14	TRBD1	NA	TRBJ2-7	CASTSGQGPYEQYF	TGTGCCAGCACTTCGGGACAGGGGCCCTACGAGCAGTACTTC
TRBV11-3	13	NA	few	TRBJ1-1	CASSLEGWGEAFF	TGTGCCAGCAGCCTGGAGGGGTGGGGTGAAGCTTTCTTT
TRBV15	15	NA	NA	TRBJ1-1	CATSRPNRVSVEAFF	TGTGCCACCAGCAGACCCAACAGGGTGTCGGTTGAAGCTTTCTTT
TRBV5-4	14	TRBD1	NA	TRBJ1-6	CASSLDRGHSPLHF	TGTGCCAGCAGCCTTGACAGGGGCCATTCACCCCTCCACTTT
TRBV20-1	14	NA	NA	TRBJ2-3	CSASLLGGTDTQYF	TGCAGTGCTAGTTTGTTAGGGGGTACAGATACGCAGTATTTT